This T cell receptor beta chain appears in the sequencing data of a study of Ad26.COV2.S vaccination and SARS-CoV-2 variants listed by TCRdb under 2021. About the study as a whole: Vaccine-arm donors came from COV1001, a multicentre, randomized, double-blind, placebo-controlled phase I-IIa trial of Ad26.COV2.S in healthy adults. Participants in the trial were split at random into five groups of five each, receiving low-dose or high-dose Ad26.COV2.S once or twice, or else placebo on both occasions. Ad26.COV2.S was administered intramuscularly at a dose of 5x10^10 or 1x10^11 viral particles, either as one shot or as two shots given 56 days apart. Throughout the experiments and outcome assessment, investigators stayed blinded to trial group allocation. A total of approximately 30 samples were included in the TCR-sequenced set, comprising around 20 Ad26.COV2.S vaccine recipients, 5 placebo recipients and 8 SARS-CoV-2 convalescent individuals. The specificity and breadth of SARS-CoV-2-reactive T cell receptors after Ad26.COV2.S vaccination were assessed by TCRbeta repertoire sequencing.

General conclusions and limits of the study: Substantial breadth of spike-specific CD8+ and CD4+ T cell responses was reported after vaccination. Compared with placebo recipients, Ad26.COV2.S recipients showed higher spike-specific TCR breadth (P = 0.0014). The study was not powered for comparison of responses between vaccine doses or regimens. The authors noted that the TCR breadth and depth analyses may have underestimated total T cell responses. Vaccine and placebo recipients had similar non-spike TCR breadth, a finding consistent with the vaccine containing only spike.

The immunoSEQ Assay was used to sequence TCRbeta CDR3 regions. After extraction, genomic DNA underwent amplification by bias-controlled multiplex PCR, followed by high-throughput sequencing. The authors' analysis ran thus. To quantify the absolute abundance of every unique TCRbeta CDR3 region, sequences were collapsed and filtered. Usable DNA was measured by amplifying reference genes present in all nucleated cells, and TCRbeta template counts were normalized to that usable DNA to estimate T cell fraction. Repertoire TCRs were annotated as SARS-CoV-2-specific when V gene, CDR3 amino acid sequence and J gene were exactly matched to a known reactive TCR set. The reference SARS-CoV-2 TCR set was obtained from MIRA and was filtered for enrichment in COVID-19-positive ImmuneCODE repertoires, whereby public or cross-reactive TCRs were removed. Using the MIRA antigens, annotated TCRs were further analysed by specific ORF or by position within an ORF. Breadth was defined as annotated unique rearrangements over total unique productive rearrangements; depth was the summed frequency of those rearrangements. Two-sided Wilcoxon rank-sum tests were applied when comparing TCR breadth between groups. TCRdb holds this immuneACCESS table with in-frame rearrangements only. Some clones are missing; in checked studies, unresolved V genes explain under half, and the rest has no known cause. V and J calls and clone size are those listed in that table; D and trimming were worked out from the DNA. Within this sample are 400,000 to 450,000 clones, with approximately 90% of them counted one time only. The ten top clones hold approximately 12% of the sample.

What the treatment or condition label conveys for this sample: around 19 received Ad26.COV2.S at low or high dose, single or two shots; 5 received placebo; per-sample allocation not given. For vaccine and placebo recipients, repertoires were sequenced using samples collected on day 63 after the first injection. In Cohort 1b, roughly 25 adults aged 18-55 years were enrolled at a single site in Boston, USA, between 29 July and 7 August 2020. Ad26.COV2.S consisted of a replication-incompetent adenovirus type 26 vector by which a prefusion-stabilized SARS-CoV-2 spike protein from the original Wuhan strain was expressed. The sample holds many counts of this clone. Its antigen specificity is not known. The record has no base qualities; no much larger clone is one base away. The identical CDR3 is also encoded by other nucleotide sequences in the sample. The CDR3 contains 13 residues, cysteine and phenylalanine counted. Only the CDR3 portion is preserved as DNA: 39 bases, with reading frame beginning at the first base. Trimmed from V: 3 bases; trimmed from J: 3 bases; junction bases lacking a gene match: 2. In the germline V gene, CDR1 corresponds to SQVTM and CDR2 to ANQGSEA.

The source of this sequence is a person aged 18 to 59 who received the Ad26.COV2.S COVID-19 vaccine or a placebo. Sequences were derived from peripheral blood, sampled in a trial of Ad26.COV2.S vaccine versus placebo. The chain joins TRBV29-1 to TRBJ1-2, and 9 bases in between align with TRBD1. The DNA sequence reads TGCAGCGTTGATCGACAGGGGGACTATGGCTACACCTTC. Its translation reads: CSVDRQGDYGYTF.